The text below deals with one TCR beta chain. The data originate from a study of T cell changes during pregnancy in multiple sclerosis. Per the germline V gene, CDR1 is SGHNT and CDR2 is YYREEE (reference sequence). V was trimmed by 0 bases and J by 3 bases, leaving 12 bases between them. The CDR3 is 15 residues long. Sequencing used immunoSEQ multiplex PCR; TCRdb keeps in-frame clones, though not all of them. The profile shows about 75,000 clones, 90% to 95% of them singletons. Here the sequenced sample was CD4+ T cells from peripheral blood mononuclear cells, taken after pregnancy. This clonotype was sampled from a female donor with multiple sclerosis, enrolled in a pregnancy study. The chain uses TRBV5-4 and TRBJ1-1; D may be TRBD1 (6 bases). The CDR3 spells CASSLGQGRDTEAFF. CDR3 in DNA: TGTGCCAGCAGCTTGGGGCAGGGGAGGGACACTGAAGCTTTCTTT.